Listed below are T cell receptor beta chains from one sample, sequenced in a study of shared clonotypes between healthy human individuals. Libraries were prepared by immunoSEQ multiplex PCR; TCRdb keeps only in-frame clonotypes and omits some of them. The data contain 700,000 to 950,000 clones, around 96% of them singletons. The sequencing sample was made of naive CD8+ T cells sorted from blood. These receptors were collected from a man in his thirties or forties in good health. Each CDR3 is given with its conserved first and last residue. The order of the fields is clone size, D gene, V gene, J gene, CDR3 DNA, CDR3 protein. The D gene is left open where the match is weak. Clone sizes are given selectively: once, few, many, or a class where the clone is expanded.

abundance: once; d_gene: NA; v_gene: TRBV7-9; j_gene: TRBJ2-1; CDR3nt: TGTGCCAGCAGCGACCGTCTCAGCCGGCGCTACAATGAGCAGTTCTTC; CDR3aa: CASSDRLSRRYNEQFF
abundance: NA; d_gene: NA; v_gene: TRBV18; j_gene: TRBJ2-3; CDR3nt: TGTGCCAGCTCACCAGGAAGGACAGATACGCAGTATTTT; CDR3aa: CASSPGRTDTQYF
abundance: NA; d_gene: TRBD1; v_gene: TRBV27; j_gene: TRBJ2-1; CDR3nt: TGTGCCAGCAGTGACGGGACAGGGGATTTCGATGAGCAGTTCTTC; CDR3aa: CASSDGTGDFDEQFF
abundance: NA; d_gene: NA; v_gene: TRBV6-1; j_gene: TRBJ1-5; CDR3nt: TGTGCCAGCAGTGAACCCCACCTTGGGAGCAATCAGCCCCAGCATTTT; CDR3aa: CASSEPHLGSNQPQHF
abundance: NA; d_gene: NA; v_gene: TRBV9; j_gene: TRBJ2-6; CDR3nt: TGTGCCAGCACAGTTCGTACCTCTGGGGCCAACGTCCTGACTTTC; CDR3aa: CASTVRTSGANVLTF
abundance: NA; d_gene: TRBD1; v_gene: TRBV28; j_gene: TRBJ1-5; CDR3nt: TGTGCCAGCAGTTATTGGAGACAGGGTAGAGGTCAGCCCCAGCATTTT; CDR3aa: CASSYWRQGRGQPQHF
abundance: NA; d_gene: NA; v_gene: TRBV25-1; j_gene: TRBJ2-5; CDR3nt: TGTGCCAGCAGTGAAATGTTAGGAGGCGTGGAGACCCAGTACTTC; CDR3aa: CASSEMLGGVETQYF
abundance: NA; d_gene: TRBD2; v_gene: TRBV5-1; j_gene: TRBJ2-1; CDR3nt: TGCGCCAGCAGCTTGGTTAGCGGGAGCGGCAATGAGCAGTTCTTC; CDR3aa: CASSLVSGSGNEQFF
abundance: NA; d_gene: NA; v_gene: TRBV28; j_gene: TRBJ2-7; CDR3nt: TGTGCCAGTCGATCCAGGGGATCCTACGAGCAGTACTTC; CDR3aa: CASRSRGSYEQYF
abundance: NA; d_gene: TRBD2; v_gene: TRBV5-6; j_gene: TRBJ2-7; CDR3nt: TGTGCCAGCAGCTCCGATAGCGGGAGTCGCTCGTTAGAGCAGTACTTC; CDR3aa: CASSSDSGSRSLEQYF
abundance: NA; d_gene: NA; v_gene: TRBV18; j_gene: TRBJ2-2; CDR3nt: TGTGCCAGCTCACCTATAGGGGAGATGAGAACCGGGGAGCTGTTTTTT; CDR3aa: CASSPIGEMRTGELFF
abundance: NA; d_gene: NA; v_gene: TRBV4-3; j_gene: TRBJ2-2; CDR3nt: TGCGCCAGCAGCCAGACGGGACTTTTAACCGGGGAGCTGTTTTTT; CDR3aa: CASSQTGLLTGELFF
abundance: NA; d_gene: TRBD1; v_gene: TRBV6-6; j_gene: TRBJ2-7; CDR3nt: TGTGCCAGCAGTAGGGACAGGGTCCACGAGCAGTACTTC; CDR3aa: CASSRDRVHEQYF
abundance: NA; d_gene: TRBD1; v_gene: TRBV28; j_gene: TRBJ2-6; CDR3nt: TGTGCCAGCAGCACTAAACAGGGGGCTGGGGCCAACGTCCTGACTTTC; CDR3aa: CASSTKQGAGANVLTF
abundance: once; d_gene: NA; v_gene: TRBV2; j_gene: TRBJ1-1; CDR3nt: TGTGCCAGCAGAGGAAGGGACGGGGCTTTCTTT; CDR3aa: CASRGRDGAFF
abundance: NA; d_gene: NA; v_gene: TRBV5-5; j_gene: TRBJ2-7; CDR3nt: TGTGCCAGCAGCCTCCGGGCCCACTACGAGCAGTACTTC; CDR3aa: CASSLRAHYEQYF
abundance: NA; d_gene: NA; v_gene: TRBV16; j_gene: TRBJ1-2; CDR3nt: TGTGCCAGCAGCCCTTTTCTGGGGTATGGCTACACCTTC; CDR3aa: CASSPFLGYGYTF
abundance: NA; d_gene: TRBD2; v_gene: TRBV4-3; j_gene: TRBJ2-3; CDR3nt: TGCGCCAGCAGCCAAGACCTAGCGGGGAGCACAGATACGCAGTATTTT; CDR3aa: CASSQDLAGSTDTQYF
abundance: NA; d_gene: NA; v_gene: TRBV11-2; j_gene: TRBJ1-2; CDR3nt: TGTGCCAGCAGCCCACTGGGACGGAACTATGGCTACACCTTC; CDR3aa: CASSPLGRNYGYTF
abundance: NA; d_gene: TRBD1; v_gene: TRBV7-9; j_gene: TRBJ2-5; CDR3nt: TGTGCCAGCAGCCCCCGACAGGGGGCTATCCAAGAGACCCAGTACTTC; CDR3aa: CASSPRQGAIQETQYF
abundance: NA; d_gene: TRBD1; v_gene: TRBV5-1; j_gene: TRBJ2-7; CDR3nt: TGCGCCAGCAGCTTGGGGTTGGGACAGGGTCATTACGAGCAGTACTTC; CDR3aa: CASSLGLGQGHYEQYF
abundance: NA; d_gene: TRBD2; v_gene: TRBV27; j_gene: TRBJ2-1; CDR3nt: TGTGCCAGCAGTGCTACTAGCGGGGCCTACAATGAGCAGTTCTTC; CDR3aa: CASSATSGAYNEQFF
abundance: NA; d_gene: NA; v_gene: TRBV30; j_gene: TRBJ2-7; CDR3nt: TGTGCCTGGAGTGTCCCCGAAACAGGACGGGAGCAGTACTTC; CDR3aa: CAWSVPETGREQYF
abundance: NA; d_gene: TRBD1; v_gene: TRBV13; j_gene: TRBJ2-1; CDR3nt: TGTGCCAGCAGCTTCCGAGGGGGACAGAATTACAATGAGCAGTTCTTC; CDR3aa: CASSFRGGQNYNEQFF
abundance: NA; d_gene: TRBD2; v_gene: TRBV10-1; j_gene: TRBJ2-3; CDR3nt: TGCGCCAGCAGTGAGTCATATAGCGGGAGCACAGATACGCAGTATTTT; CDR3aa: CASSESYSGSTDTQYF
abundance: once; d_gene: NA; v_gene: TRBV9; j_gene: TRBJ2-7; CDR3nt: TGTGCCAGCAGCGCCCAGGGGAAGCACGAGCAGTACTTC; CDR3aa: CASSAQGKHEQYF
abundance: NA; d_gene: NA; v_gene: TRBV11-2; j_gene: TRBJ1-1; CDR3nt: TGTGCCAGCAGCTCCATGCAGGGTTCCGAAGCTTTCTTT; CDR3aa: CASSSMQGSEAFF
abundance: once; d_gene: NA; v_gene: TRBV6-5; j_gene: TRBJ1-2; CDR3nt: TGTGCCAGCAGTTCCCCGGGGGCTGTCTATGGCTACACCTTC; CDR3aa: CASSSPGAVYGYTF
abundance: NA; d_gene: NA; v_gene: TRBV29-1; j_gene: TRBJ2-1; CDR3nt: TGCAGCGTTGAATTAGCTTTGCCCTACAATGAGCAGTTCTTC; CDR3aa: CSVELALPYNEQFF
abundance: once; d_gene: NA; v_gene: TRBV7-9; j_gene: TRBJ2-1; CDR3nt: TGTGCCAGCAGCTCGCTAACGGTCCTACTTCTTTCCTACAATGAGCAGTTCTTC; CDR3aa: CASSSLTVLLLSYNEQFF
abundance: NA; d_gene: NA; v_gene: TRBV7-9; j_gene: TRBJ2-3; CDR3nt: TGTGCCAGCAGCACCACGGGACTTCCTAGCACAGATACGCAGTATTTT; CDR3aa: CASSTTGLPSTDTQYF
abundance: NA; d_gene: NA; v_gene: TRBV9; j_gene: TRBJ2-7; CDR3nt: TGTGCCAGCAGCGTAAACCCGGGACTTTCCTACGAGCAGTACTTC; CDR3aa: CASSVNPGLSYEQYF
abundance: NA; d_gene: TRBD1; v_gene: TRBV27; j_gene: TRBJ2-7; CDR3nt: TGTGCCAGCAGTCCAGACAGGGGGAGATCCTACGAGCAGTACTTC; CDR3aa: CASSPDRGRSYEQYF
abundance: NA; d_gene: NA; v_gene: TRBV27; j_gene: TRBJ2-2; CDR3nt: TGTGCCAGCAGTTGGGACTCCACAGGGTTCACCGGGGAGCTGTTTTTT; CDR3aa: CASSWDSTGFTGELFF
abundance: NA; d_gene: NA; v_gene: TRBV7-9; j_gene: TRBJ2-7; CDR3nt: TGTGCCAGCAGCTTACAGGGGGGTCCCTCCTACGAGCAGTACTTC; CDR3aa: CASSLQGGPSYEQYF
abundance: NA; d_gene: TRBD2; v_gene: TRBV6-4; j_gene: TRBJ2-3; CDR3nt: TGTGCCAGCAGTTTGACTAGCGGGGGTTCAGATACGCAGTATTTT; CDR3aa: CASSLTSGGSDTQYF
abundance: NA; d_gene: TRBD1; v_gene: TRBV6-1; j_gene: TRBJ1-2; CDR3nt: TGTGCCAGCAGTGAAGAATTGACAGGGGGAACTAACTATGGCTACACCTTC; CDR3aa: CASSEELTGGTNYGYTF
abundance: NA; d_gene: NA; v_gene: TRBV28; j_gene: TRBJ1-5; CDR3nt: TGTGCCAGCAGTTTTTTCGAGTTGGATCAGCCCCAGCATTTT; CDR3aa: CASSFFELDQPQHF
abundance: NA; d_gene: TRBD1; v_gene: TRBV7-9; j_gene: TRBJ1-5; CDR3nt: TGTGCCAGCAGCTCTAGCGGGACAGACCATAGCAATCAGCCCCAGCATTTT; CDR3aa: CASSSSGTDHSNQPQHF
abundance: NA; d_gene: TRBD1; v_gene: TRBV19; j_gene: TRBJ1-2; CDR3nt: TGTGCCAGTAGTCTGGGACAGGGGGCTGACGGCTACACCTTC; CDR3aa: CASSLGQGADGYTF
abundance: NA; d_gene: TRBD1; v_gene: TRBV7-9; j_gene: TRBJ2-3; CDR3nt: TGTGCCAGCAGCTTAGTCCGGACAGGGGGCGGTTGGACAGATACGCAGTATTTT; CDR3aa: CASSLVRTGGGWTDTQYF
abundance: NA; d_gene: NA; v_gene: TRBV7-8; j_gene: TRBJ1-5; CDR3nt: TGTGCCAGCAGCTTAGGACTGTCCATAGGCAATCAGCCCCAGCATTTT; CDR3aa: CASSLGLSIGNQPQHF
abundance: NA; d_gene: NA; v_gene: TRBV2; j_gene: TRBJ1-5; CDR3nt: TGTGCCAGCAGTGAAGAGGCCGCGATGGGGCCCCAGCATTTT; CDR3aa: CASSEEAAMGPQHF
abundance: NA; d_gene: NA; v_gene: TRBV10-3; j_gene: TRBJ2-1; CDR3nt: TGTGCCATCAGTGAGTCGGGGGCTAGGTTGTCGAGTGAGCAGTTCTTC; CDR3aa: CAISESGARLSSEQFF
abundance: NA; d_gene: NA; v_gene: TRBV6-1; j_gene: TRBJ2-1; CDR3nt: TGTGCCAGCAGTGAATTTGGACAGACAGTGTCCTACAATGAGCAGTTCTTC; CDR3aa: CASSEFGQTVSYNEQFF
abundance: NA; d_gene: NA; v_gene: TRBV27; j_gene: TRBJ1-5; CDR3nt: TGTGCCAGCAGTTTAGGGCAGGGACTCAATCAGCCCCAGCATTTT; CDR3aa: CASSLGQGLNQPQHF
abundance: NA; d_gene: NA; v_gene: TRBV9; j_gene: TRBJ1-2; CDR3nt: TGTGCCAGCTATGGAGGGGGACCCAATGGCTACACCTTC; CDR3aa: CASYGGGPNGYTF
abundance: NA; d_gene: NA; v_gene: TRBV9; j_gene: TRBJ1-1; CDR3nt: TGTGCCAGCAGCAGCATACCCCAGGGTCGGCACACTGAAGCTTTCTTT; CDR3aa: CASSSIPQGRHTEAFF
abundance: NA; d_gene: NA; v_gene: TRBV7-9; j_gene: TRBJ2-2; CDR3nt: TGTGCCAGCAGCTTAGGAGGGGTTGGCGGGGAGCTGTTTTTT; CDR3aa: CASSLGGVGGELFF
abundance: NA; d_gene: TRBD2; v_gene: TRBV11-2; j_gene: TRBJ2-1; CDR3nt: TGTGCCAGCAGATCCGGGAGGGATGAGCAGTTCTTC; CDR3aa: CASRSGRDEQFF
abundance: NA; d_gene: NA; v_gene: TRBV29-1; j_gene: TRBJ2-7; CDR3nt: TGCAGCGCAAAGACAGGGATAAGCGGGAGTCTCACCTACGAGCAGTACTTC; CDR3aa: CSAKTGISGSLTYEQYF
abundance: NA; d_gene: NA; v_gene: TRBV2; j_gene: TRBJ2-7; CDR3nt: TGTGCCAGCAGGGGGTCTGAGCAGTACTTC; CDR3aa: CASRGSEQYF
abundance: NA; d_gene: NA; v_gene: TRBV27; j_gene: TRBJ1-1; CDR3nt: TGTGCCAGCAGTCCACAGACCCTGAACACTGAAGCTTTCTTT; CDR3aa: CASSPQTLNTEAFF
abundance: NA; d_gene: TRBD1; v_gene: TRBV7-9; j_gene: TRBJ1-1; CDR3nt: TGTGCCAGCAGCCCCGGACAGGGGTGGGGCACTGAAGCTTTCTTT; CDR3aa: CASSPGQGWGTEAFF
abundance: NA; d_gene: NA; v_gene: TRBV9; j_gene: TRBJ2-3; CDR3nt: TGTGCCAGCAGCGTAGTCGGGAGCATTACAGATACGCAGTATTTT; CDR3aa: CASSVVGSITDTQYF
abundance: NA; d_gene: TRBD2; v_gene: TRBV29-1; j_gene: TRBJ2-7; CDR3nt: TGCAGCGTTGAAGATTCCACTAGCGGGCCCTACGAGCAGTACTTC; CDR3aa: CSVEDSTSGPYEQYF
abundance: NA; d_gene: TRBD1; v_gene: TRBV7-2; j_gene: TRBJ2-7; CDR3nt: TGTGCCAGCACCAGAACAGGGGGTTCCTACGAGCAGTACTTC; CDR3aa: CASTRTGGSYEQYF
abundance: NA; d_gene: NA; v_gene: TRBV28; j_gene: TRBJ1-5; CDR3nt: TGTGCCAGCAGTTTATTGGGGTTCTATCAGCCCCAGCATTTT; CDR3aa: CASSLLGFYQPQHF
abundance: NA; d_gene: TRBD2; v_gene: TRBV4-2; j_gene: TRBJ2-1; CDR3nt: TGTGCCAGCAGCCAAGACCGTAGCGGGAGGGGTTCTGAGCAGTTCTTC; CDR3aa: CASSQDRSGRGSEQFF